What follows describes a single T cell receptor beta chain. The entry originates in a study of control samples from healthy donors and cancer patients. The germline CDR1 and CDR2 sequences are SQVTM and ANQGSEA. With V trimmed by 5 bases and J by 4 bases, 10 bases remained unmatched. This CDR3 contains 15 residues. Only in-frame clones appear in the TCRdb table, and some are missing; sequencing was by immunoSEQ multiplex PCR. The sample carries around 80,000 clones, 70% to 90% recorded once. This TCR derives from a woman aged 45-60 years in good health. Sample: blood. This chain links TRBV29-1 with TRBJ1-1; 10 bases agree with TRBD1. CDR3 sequence reads: CSVPPWGQGSTEAFF. CDR3 DNA: TGCAGCGTTCCTCCGTGGGGACAGGGGTCCACTGAAGCTTTCTTT.